This entry describes one T cell receptor beta chain. Libraries were prepared by immunoSEQ multiplex PCR; TCRdb keeps only in-frame clonotypes and omits some of them. This table has more than 95,000 clones, approximately 95% appearing once. This sample is part of a study of control samples from healthy donors and cancer patients. Germline loops: CDR1 MNHEY, CDR2 SMNVEV (reference sequence). J was trimmed by 4 bases and V by 8 bases; bases with no gene match: 3. The CDR3 has 13 residues. The sequenced sample consisted of blood. The TCR sequence derives from a man between 18 and 29 years old in good health. V gene TRBV27 combines with J gene TRBJ1-2; 11 bases agree with TRBD1. CDR3 sequence: CASYGTGGYGYTF. CDR3 coding DNA: TGTGCCAGCTATGGGACAGGGGGCTATGGCTACACCTTC.